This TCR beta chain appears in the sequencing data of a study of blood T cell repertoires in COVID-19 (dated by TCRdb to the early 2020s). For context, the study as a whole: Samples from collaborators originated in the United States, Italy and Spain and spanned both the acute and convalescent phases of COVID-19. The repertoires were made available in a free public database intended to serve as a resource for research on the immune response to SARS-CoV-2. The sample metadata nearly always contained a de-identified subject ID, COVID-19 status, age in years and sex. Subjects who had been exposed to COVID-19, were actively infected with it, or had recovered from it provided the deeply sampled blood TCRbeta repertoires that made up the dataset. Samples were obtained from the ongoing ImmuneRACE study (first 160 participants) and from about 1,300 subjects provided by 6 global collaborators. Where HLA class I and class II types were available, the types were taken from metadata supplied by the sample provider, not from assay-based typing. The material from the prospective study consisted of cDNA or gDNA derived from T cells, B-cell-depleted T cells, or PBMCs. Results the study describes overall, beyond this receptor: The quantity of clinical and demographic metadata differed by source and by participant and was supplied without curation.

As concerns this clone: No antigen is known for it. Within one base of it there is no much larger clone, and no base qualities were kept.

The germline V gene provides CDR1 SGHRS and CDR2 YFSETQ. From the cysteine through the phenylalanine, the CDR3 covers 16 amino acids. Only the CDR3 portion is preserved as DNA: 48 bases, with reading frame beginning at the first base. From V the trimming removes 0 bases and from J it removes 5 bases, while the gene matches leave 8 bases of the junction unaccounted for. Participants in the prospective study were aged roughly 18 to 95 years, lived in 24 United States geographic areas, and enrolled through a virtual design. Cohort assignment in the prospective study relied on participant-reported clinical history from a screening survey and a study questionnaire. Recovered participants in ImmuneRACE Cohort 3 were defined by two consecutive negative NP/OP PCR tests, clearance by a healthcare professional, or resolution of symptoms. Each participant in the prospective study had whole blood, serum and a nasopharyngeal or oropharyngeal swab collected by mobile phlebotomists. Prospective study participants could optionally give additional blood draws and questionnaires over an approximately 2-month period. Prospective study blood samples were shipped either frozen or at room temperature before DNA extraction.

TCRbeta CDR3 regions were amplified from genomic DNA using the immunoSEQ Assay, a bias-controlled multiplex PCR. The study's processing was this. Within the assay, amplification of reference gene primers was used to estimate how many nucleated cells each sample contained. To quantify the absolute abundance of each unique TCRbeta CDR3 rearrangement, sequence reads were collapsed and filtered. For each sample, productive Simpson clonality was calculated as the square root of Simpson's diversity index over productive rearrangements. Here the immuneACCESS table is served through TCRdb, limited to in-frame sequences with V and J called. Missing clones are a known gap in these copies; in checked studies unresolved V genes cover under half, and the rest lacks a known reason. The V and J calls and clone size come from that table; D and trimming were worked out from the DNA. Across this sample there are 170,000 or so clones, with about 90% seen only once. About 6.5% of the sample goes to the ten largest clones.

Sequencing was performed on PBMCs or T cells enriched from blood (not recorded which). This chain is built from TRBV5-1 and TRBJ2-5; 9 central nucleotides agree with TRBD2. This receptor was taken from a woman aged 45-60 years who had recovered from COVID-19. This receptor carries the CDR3 CASSLATREGVETQYF. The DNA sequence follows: TGCGCCAGCAGCTTGGCGACGCGGGAGGGCGTGGAGACCCAGTACTTC.